The rows below give T cell receptor beta chains drawn from one sample of a study of control samples from healthy donors and cancer patients. Sequencing used immunoSEQ multiplex PCR; TCRdb keeps in-frame clones, though not all of them. The profile shows 60,000 to 75,000 clones, around 87% of them singletons. Material for sequencing was PBMCs. Source of these receptors: a woman aged 45-65 years with head and neck cancer. CDR3s include the opening cysteine and the closing phenylalanine or tryptophan. Each record gives: J gene, clone size, D gene, V gene, CDR3 protein, CDR3 DNA. The D gene is left open where the match is weak. Only some rows state a clone size, as once, few, many or a class for expanded clones.

TRBJ1-5 | few | - | TRBV6-1 | CASSESTEGNQPQHF | TGTGCCAGCAGTGAATCGACAGAAGGCAATCAGCCCCAGCATTTT
TRBJ1-1 | once | TRBD1 | TRBV28 | CASSSTGGFANTEAFF | TGTGCCAGCAGTTCGACAGGGGGTTTTGCGAACACTGAAGCTTTCTTT
TRBJ2-1 | once | - | TRBV28 | CASTPRQVSYNEQFF | TGTGCCAGCACCCCCCGTCAAGTCTCCTACAATGAGCAGTTCTTC
TRBJ1-5 | - | - | TRBV12-3/TRBV12-4 | CASSLGDGAQHF | TGTGCCAGCAGTTTGGGGGATGGCGCCCAGCATTTT
TRBJ1-1 | - | - | TRBV14 | CASSQSGLENTEAFF | TGTGCCAGCAGCCAGTCGGGCCTGGAGAACACTGAAGCTTTCTTT
TRBJ2-7 | - | TRBD2 | TRBV13 | CASSLRNLAASYEQYF | TGTGCCAGCAGCTTAAGAAATCTAGCGGCCTCCTACGAGCAGTACTTC
TRBJ2-1 | - | TRBD2 | TRBV4-1 | CASSLQLAGGHNEQFF | TGCGCCAGCAGCCTACAACTAGCGGGGGGACACAATGAGCAGTTCTTC
TRBJ1-4 | - | - | TRBV6-5 | CASSYGGRKNEKLFF | TGTGCCAGCAGTTACGGGGGGAGGAAGAATGAAAAACTGTTTTTT
TRBJ2-1 | - | TRBD1 | TRBV6-6 | CASSYGGQGYNEQFF | TGTGCCAGCAGTTACGGGGGACAGGGATACAATGAGCAGTTCTTC
TRBJ1-2 | - | TRBD1 | TRBV3-1/TRBV3-2 | CASRDRGSDGYTF | TGTGCCAGCAGGGACAGGGGGTCTGATGGCTACACCTTC
TRBJ1-1 | - | - | TRBV12-3/TRBV12-4 | CASSLRVEAFF | TGTGCCAGCAGTTTACGGGTTGAAGCTTTCTTT
TRBJ1-2 | once | - | TRBV14 | CASSPDSFYGYTF | TGTGCCAGCAGCCCCGACAGCTTCTATGGCTACACCTTC
TRBJ1-6 | once | TRBD1 | TRBV3-1/TRBV3-2 | CASSRGQGAYNSPLHF | TGTGCCAGCAGCCGGGGACAGGGGGCATATAATTCACCCCTCCACTTT
TRBJ1-6 | - | TRBD1 | TRBV4-3 | CASSQASGQGGSPLHF | TGCGCCAGCAGCCAAGCTTCGGGACAGGGGGGCTCACCCCTCCACTTT
TRBJ2-1 | - | - | TRBV9 | CASSALGTGNEQFF | TGTGCCAGCAGCGCCCTAGGTACTGGCAATGAGCAGTTCTTC
TRBJ2-6 | few | - | TRBV6-4 | CASSDSEGANVLTF | TGTGCCAGCAGTGACTCGGAAGGGGCCAACGTCCTGACTTTC
TRBJ1-2 | - | - | TRBV7-2 | CASSTRPDRYYGYTF | TGTGCCAGCAGCACCCGACCCGACAGATACTATGGCTACACCTTC
TRBJ1-2 | - | - | TRBV7-2 | CASSLDRTDHRSGGYTF | TGTGCCAGCAGCTTAGATCGGACAGATCATAGGTCTGGAGGCTACACCTTC
TRBJ2-2 | - | TRBD2 | TRBV24-1 | CATSDFGSGGTGELFF | TGTGCCACCAGTGATTTTGGTAGCGGGGGAACCGGGGAGCTGTTTTTT
TRBJ1-2 | - | TRBD1 | TRBV27 | CASSFPHRQGANGYTF | TGTGCCAGCAGTTTCCCTCATCGACAGGGGGCTAATGGCTACACCTTC
TRBJ2-3 | few | - | TRBV27 | CASSYRLTDTQYF | TGTGCCAGCAGTTACCGTCTCACAGATACGCAGTATTTT
TRBJ2-3 | - | TRBD1 | TRBV6-5 | CASTRQGYTDTQYF | TGTGCCAGCACCCGACAGGGGTACACAGATACGCAGTATTTT
TRBJ1-4 | - | - | TRBV28 | CASSLNTGSNEKLFF | TGTGCCAGCAGTTTAAACACAGGTTCTAATGAAAAACTGTTTTTT
TRBJ2-1 | - | - | TRBV2 | CASSERWGSGDEQFF | TGTGCCAGCAGTGAAAGGTGGGGCTCGGGGGATGAGCAGTTCTTC
TRBJ2-3 | - | - | TRBV4-3 | CASSQEWGADTQYF | TGCGCCAGCAGCCAAGAGTGGGGGGCAGATACGCAGTATTTT
TRBJ2-7 | few | TRBD1 | TRBV28 | CASSSGGGHTYEQYF | TGTGCCAGCAGCTCAGGGGGCGGCCACACCTACGAGCAGTACTTC
TRBJ1-5 | - | - | TRBV6-5 | CATALGSGNQPQHF | TGTGCCACCGCCTTGGGTTCGGGCAATCAGCCCCAGCATTTT
TRBJ1-1 | - | - | TRBV6-5 | CASRAERGAFF | TGTGCCAGCAGAGCTGAGAGGGGAGCTTTCTTT
TRBJ2-7 | - | - | TRBV29-1 | CSVALAPYEQYF | TGCAGCGTTGCTCTCGCCCCCTACGAGCAGTACTTC
TRBJ2-5 | - | - | TRBV3-1/TRBV3-2 | CASSQSGQLLAETQYF | TGTGCCAGCAGCCAATCCGGACAGCTCTTGGCGGAGACCCAGTACTTC
TRBJ2-4 | few | TRBD1 | TRBV19 | CASSMDRDSYIQYF | TGTGCCAGTAGTATGGACAGGGATAGTTACATTCAGTACTTC
TRBJ2-1 | - | - | TRBV19 | CASRSRGEQFF | TGTGCCAGTAGGAGCCGTGGTGAGCAGTTCTTC
TRBJ1-5 | - | - | TRBV18 | CASSPSQTNQPQHF | TGTGCCAGCTCACCTAGCCAAACAAATCAGCCCCAGCATTTT
TRBJ1-4 | - | TRBD1 | TRBV15 | CATSPRDRGPEKLFF | TGTGCCACCAGCCCCCGGGACAGGGGACCTGAAAAACTGTTTTTT
TRBJ2-7 | - | TRBD1 | TRBV6-4 | CASSATGEVF | TGTGCCAGCAGTGCGACAGGGGAAGTCTTC
TRBJ2-5 | few | TRBD1 | TRBV28 | CASRDRDGLETQYF | TGTGCCAGCAGGGACAGGGATGGTTTAGAGACCCAGTACTTC
TRBJ1-1 | - | TRBD1 | TRBV29-1 | CSVKAGGTSFF | TGCAGCGTCAAGGCAGGGGGAACGTCTTTCTTT
TRBJ1-1 | - | - | TRBV6-1 | CASSEVSLLEAFF | TGTGCCAGCAGTGAAGTAAGTCTCCTTGAAGCTTTCTTT
TRBJ1-1 | - | TRBD1 | TRBV4-2 | CASSLGQGNTEAFF | TGTGCCAGCAGCCTGGGACAGGGGAACACTGAAGCTTTCTTT
TRBJ1-2 | - | - | TRBV27 | CASSLSSSVPFYGYTF | TGTGCCAGCAGTTTATCGAGTAGCGTACCGTTTTATGGCTACACCTTC
TRBJ2-7 | - | TRBD1 | TRBV25-1 | CASSEYKGQNSYEQYF | TGTGCCAGCAGTGAATACAAGGGACAGAACTCCTACGAGCAGTACTTC
TRBJ1-4 | - | - | TRBV15 | CATSREQATNEKLFF | TGTGCCACCAGCAGAGAACAGGCAACTAATGAAAAACTGTTTTTT
TRBJ2-1 | - | TRBD1 | TRBV19 | CASRNLRGQGNNEQFF | TGTGCCAGTCGAAACCTTAGGGGGCAGGGGAACAATGAGCAGTTCTTC
TRBJ2-1 | - | - | TRBV7-8 | CASSRDISSYNEQFF | TGTGCCAGCAGCCGAGACATTAGCTCCTACAATGAGCAGTTCTTC
TRBJ1-5 | few | - | TRBV6-1 | CASSVPQGAVPNQPQHF | TGTGCCAGCAGTGTCCCCCAGGGCGCGGTCCCCAATCAGCCCCAGCATTTT
TRBJ2-5 | once | - | TRBV6-5 | CASTRTGRGETQYF | TGTGCCAGCACGAGGACAGGGAGGGGAGAGACCCAGTACTTC
TRBJ2-5 | once | - | TRBV3-1/TRBV3-2 | CASSQEEALVNF | TGTGCCAGCAGCCAAGAGGAAGCGCTGGTAAACTTC
TRBJ1-2 | - | TRBD1 | TRBV7-2 | CASSLYRDRRVGYTF | TGTGCCAGCAGCTTATATCGGGACAGAAGAGTAGGCTACACCTTC
TRBJ1-1 | - | TRBD1 | TRBV18 | CASSRWDRENTEAFF | TGTGCCAGCTCACGATGGGACAGGGAGAACACTGAAGCTTTCTTT
TRBJ1-5 | - | - | TRBV19 | CASRVAPNSNQPQHF | TGTGCCAGTAGGGTCGCGCCGAATAGCAATCAGCCCCAGCATTTT
TRBJ1-1 | - | - | TRBV6-5 | CASSKAQGMNTEAFF | TGTGCCAGCAGCAAAGCACAGGGAATGAACACTGAAGCTTTCTTT
TRBJ1-2 | - | - | TRBV9 | CASSVDQNRYGYTF | TGTGCCAGCAGCGTAGATCAAAACCGCTATGGCTACACCTTC
TRBJ2-1 | once | TRBD2 | TRBV27 | CASSVSLLAGGPNEQFF | TGTGCCAGCAGTGTCTCCCTACTAGCGGGGGGGCCTAATGAGCAGTTCTTC
TRBJ2-1 | - | TRBD2 | TRBV5-1 | CASSLEGLPYNEQFF | TGCGCCAGCAGCTTGGAGGGACTACCTTACAATGAGCAGTTCTTC
TRBJ2-1 | once | TRBD2 | TRBV2 | CASLGAGGLNEQFF | TGTGCCAGCCTTGGAGCGGGGGGGCTCAATGAGCAGTTCTTC